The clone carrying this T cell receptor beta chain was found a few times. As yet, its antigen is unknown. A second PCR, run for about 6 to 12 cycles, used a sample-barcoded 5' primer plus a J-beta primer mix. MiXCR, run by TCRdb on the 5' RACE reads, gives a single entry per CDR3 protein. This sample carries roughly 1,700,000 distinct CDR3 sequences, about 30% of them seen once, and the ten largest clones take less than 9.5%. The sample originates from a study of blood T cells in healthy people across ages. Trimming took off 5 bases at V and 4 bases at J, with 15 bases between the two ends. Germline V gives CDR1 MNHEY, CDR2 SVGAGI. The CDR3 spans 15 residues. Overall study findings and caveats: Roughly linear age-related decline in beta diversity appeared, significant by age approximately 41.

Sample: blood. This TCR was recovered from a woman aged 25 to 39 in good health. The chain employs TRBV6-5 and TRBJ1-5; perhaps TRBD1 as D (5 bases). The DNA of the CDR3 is TGTGCCAGCAGTCCGGGGGTTTCCACTAATCAGCCCCAGCATTTT. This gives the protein CASSPGVSTNQPQHF.